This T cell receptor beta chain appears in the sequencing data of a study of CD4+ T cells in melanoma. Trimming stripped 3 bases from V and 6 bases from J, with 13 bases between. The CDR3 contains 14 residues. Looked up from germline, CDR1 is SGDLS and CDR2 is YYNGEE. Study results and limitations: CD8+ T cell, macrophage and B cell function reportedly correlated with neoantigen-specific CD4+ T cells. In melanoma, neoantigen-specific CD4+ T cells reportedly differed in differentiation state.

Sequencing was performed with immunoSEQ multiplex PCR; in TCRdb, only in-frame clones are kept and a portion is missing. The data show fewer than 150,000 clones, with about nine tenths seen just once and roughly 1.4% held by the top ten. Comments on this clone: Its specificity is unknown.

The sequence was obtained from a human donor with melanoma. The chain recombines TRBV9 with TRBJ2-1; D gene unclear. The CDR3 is CASSASMAVNEQFF. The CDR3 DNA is TGTGCCAGCAGCGCTTCAATGGCGGTCAATGAGCAGTTCTTC.